This TCR beta chain was profiled in a study of T cells in Graves' hyperthyroidism and ophthalmopathy. The table lists this clonotype with many counts. Its antigen is still unknown. Whole-study findings and limits: Blood also showed most of the thyroid clonotypes that were expanded above 0.001.

This CDR3 is 15 amino acids long. The V and J ends lost 2 bases and 4 bases, in that order; junction bases with no gene match: 4. The germline V gene has CDR1 LNHNV and CDR2 YYDKDF (reference sequence). What was amplified from RNA transcripts were TCR beta CDR3 regions. With the HTBI primer set, the TCR CDR3 went through a first round of RT-PCR. One entry per CDR3 protein results from TCRdb running MiXCR on the multiplex PCR reads. The sample contains some 270,000 distinct CDR3 sequences, about 24% of which appear only once. The sequencing input was blood. The receptor was isolated from a middle-aged woman with Graves' ophthalmopathy. The V gene is TRBV15, the J gene TRBJ2-2; 7 nucleotides align to TRBD2. CDR3 sequence reads: CATSRPGGSTGELFF. The CDR3, as DNA: TGTGCCACCAGCAGACCCGGGGGGAGCACCGGGGAGCTGTTTTTT.